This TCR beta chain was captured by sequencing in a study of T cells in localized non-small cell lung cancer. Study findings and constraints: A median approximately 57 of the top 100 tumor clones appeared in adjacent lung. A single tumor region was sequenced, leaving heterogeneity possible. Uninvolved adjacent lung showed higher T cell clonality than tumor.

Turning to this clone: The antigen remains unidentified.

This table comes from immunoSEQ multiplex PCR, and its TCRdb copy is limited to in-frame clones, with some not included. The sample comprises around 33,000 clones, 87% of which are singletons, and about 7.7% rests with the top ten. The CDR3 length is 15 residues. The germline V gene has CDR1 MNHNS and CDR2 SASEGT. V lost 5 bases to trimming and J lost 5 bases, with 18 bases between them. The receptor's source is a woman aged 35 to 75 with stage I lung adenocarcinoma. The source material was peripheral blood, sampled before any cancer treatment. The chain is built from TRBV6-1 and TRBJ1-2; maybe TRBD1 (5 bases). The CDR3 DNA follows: TGTGCCAGCAGTTCCCTTTCGACAGATGGATATGGCTACACCTTC. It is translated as CASSSLSTDGYGYTF.